A selection of T cell receptor beta chains follows, all from one sample in a study of cytomegalovirus exposure and HLA in healthy donors. Clones were read by immunoSEQ multiplex PCR, and TCRdb kept only the in-frame ones, dropping some. This table has 150,000 to 200,000 clones, approximately 78% appearing once. Sample: PBMCs. The receptors originated from a girl aged 2 to 9 in good health and CMV-seropositive. Each CDR3 is given with its conserved first and last residue. Fields, in order: clone size, D gene, V gene, J gene, CDR3 protein, CDR3 DNA. The D gene is left open where the match is weak. Size is omitted from some rows. Given values are once, few, many or a class for expanded clones.

clone_size: few; d_call: .; v_call: TRBV5-1; j_call: TRBJ2-5; cdr3_aa: CASRSSGETQYF; cdr3_nt: TGCGCCAGCAGAAGCTCAGGAGAGACCCAGTACTTC
clone_size: .; d_call: .; v_call: TRBV13; j_call: TRBJ2-7; cdr3_aa: CASSTAAYEQYF; cdr3_nt: TGTGCCAGCAGTACAGCCGCCTACGAGCAGTACTTC
clone_size: few; d_call: .; v_call: TRBV7-3; j_call: TRBJ1-4; cdr3_aa: CASSQSQGRAEKLFF; cdr3_nt: TGTGCCAGCAGCCAGAGCCAGGGGAGGGCTGAAAAACTGTTTTTT
clone_size: .; d_call: TRBD2; v_call: TRBV2; j_call: TRBJ2-7; cdr3_aa: CASHRRREVVYEQYF; cdr3_nt: TGTGCCAGCCACAGAAGGCGGGAGGTCGTCTACGAGCAGTACTTC
clone_size: .; d_call: TRBD2; v_call: TRBV4-1; j_call: TRBJ2-1; cdr3_aa: CASSFSGSSYNEQFF; cdr3_nt: TGCGCCAGCAGCTTTAGCGGGAGCTCCTACAATGAGCAGTTCTTC
clone_size: .; d_call: TRBD1; v_call: TRBV13; j_call: TRBJ2-7; cdr3_aa: CASSPGTGGYEQYF; cdr3_nt: TGTGCCAGCAGCCCTGGGACAGGGGGCTACGAGCAGTACTTC
clone_size: .; d_call: .; v_call: TRBV29-1; j_call: TRBJ1-1; cdr3_aa: CSVPSDRNTEAFF; cdr3_nt: TGCAGCGTCCCCAGTGACAGGAACACTGAAGCTTTCTTT
clone_size: .; d_call: TRBD2; v_call: TRBV18; j_call: TRBJ2-1; cdr3_aa: CASSPRTSGRNEQFF; cdr3_nt: TGTGCCAGCTCACCGAGGACTAGCGGGAGGAATGAGCAGTTCTTC
clone_size: .; d_call: TRBD2; v_call: TRBV5-6; j_call: TRBJ2-4; cdr3_aa: CASSLFRGRAENIQYF; cdr3_nt: TGTGCCAGCAGCTTGTTTCGCGGGAGGGCTGAAAACATTCAGTACTTC
clone_size: .; d_call: TRBD2; v_call: TRBV15; j_call: TRBJ2-7; cdr3_aa: CATSRRLAGDNEQYF; cdr3_nt: TGTGCCACCAGCAGAAGACTAGCGGGAGACAACGAGCAGTACTTC
clone_size: .; d_call: TRBD2; v_call: TRBV5-4; j_call: TRBJ2-1; cdr3_aa: CASSPGLAVNNEQFF; cdr3_nt: TGTGCCAGCAGCCCGGGACTAGCGGTAAACAATGAGCAGTTCTTC
clone_size: .; d_call: TRBD1; v_call: TRBV5-1; j_call: TRBJ1-1; cdr3_aa: CASSSWTGRSTEAFF; cdr3_nt: TGCGCCAGCAGCTCATGGACAGGGCGATCCACTGAAGCTTTCTTT
clone_size: .; d_call: .; v_call: TRBV5-4; j_call: TRBJ2-5; cdr3_aa: CASSQEVKGETQYF; cdr3_nt: TGTGCCAGCAGCCAGGAGGTCAAGGGAGAGACCCAGTACTTC
clone_size: .; d_call: .; v_call: TRBV28; j_call: TRBJ2-1; cdr3_aa: CASGQGRYNEQFF; cdr3_nt: TGTGCCAGCGGGCAGGGAAGATACAATGAGCAGTTCTTC
clone_size: once; d_call: TRBD1; v_call: TRBV10-2; j_call: TRBJ2-7; cdr3_aa: CASSWTGFDYEQYF; cdr3_nt: TGCGCCAGCAGTTGGACAGGGTTTGACTACGAGCAGTACTTC